These T cell receptor beta chains were read from a single sample in a study of neurological immune-mediated disorders. TCRdb recomputed calls from the 5' RACE reads with MiXCR, one row per CDR3 protein. The top ten clones hold about 10% of a sample with about 59,000 distinct CDR3 sequences, approximately 12% of them seen once. The sample was PBMCs. Receptor source: a woman in her fifties or sixties with HTLV-1-associated myelopathy (HAM/TSP). Each CDR3 is given with its conserved first and last residue. A D gene is named only where the DNA matches it firmly. Size values are once, few and many counts, or a class for expanded clones, and some rows have none.

clone_size | j_call | d_call | v_call | cdr3_aa | cdr3_nt
many | TRBJ2-7 | TRBD2 | TRBV27 | CASSLAGSGQFYEQYF | TGTGCCAGCAGTTTAGCCGGTAGCGGGCAATTCTACGAGCAGTACTTC
many | TRBJ2-1 | . | TRBV14 | CASSTIGLSPREQFF | TGTGCCAGCAGTACAATAGGGCTCTCACCACGGGAGCAGTTCTTC
many | TRBJ1-1 | . | TRBV29-1 | CSVQVQVNTEAFF | TGCAGCGTTCAGGTTCAAGTGAACACTGAAGCTTTCTTT
many | TRBJ1-5 | TRBD1 | TRBV5-1 | CASRRTGDSNQPQHF | TGCGCCAGCAGACGGACAGGGGATAGCAATCAGCCCCAGCATTTT
many | TRBJ2-1 | . | TRBV20-1 | CSAQQGNEQFF | TGCAGTGCTCAACAGGGAAATGAGCAGTTCTTC
many | TRBJ1-2 | . | TRBV7-8 | CASSLDLGLGSSYTF | TGTGCCAGCAGCTTAGATTTGGGGCTGGGATCGAGCTACACCTTC
many | TRBJ2-2 | TRBD1 | TRBV6-6 | CASSSGTGGLGGELFF | TGTGCCAGCAGTTCCGGGACAGGGGGCTTGGGCGGGGAGCTGTTTTTT
many | TRBJ1-1 | . | TRBV5-1 | CASSPEGRKTEAFF | TGCGCCAGCAGCCCCGAGGGGAGAAAGACTGAAGCTTTCTTT
many | TRBJ1-5 | TRBD1 | TRBV5-1 | CASSLGDSSNQPQHF | TGCGCCAGCAGCTTGGGGGACAGTAGCAATCAGCCCCAGCATTTT
many | TRBJ2-1 | TRBD2 | TRBV28 | CASTQRRTSGIWTYNEQFF | TGTGCCAGCACCCAAAGGAGGACTAGCGGGATATGGACCTACAATGAGCAGTTCTTC
many | TRBJ2-3 | . | TRBV9 | CASSVWALTDTQYF | TGTGCCAGCAGCGTATGGGCCCTCACAGATACGCAGTATTTT
many | TRBJ2-1 | TRBD2 | TRBV27 | CASSWGSGRGNEQFF | TGTGCCAGCAGTTGGGGTAGCGGGAGGGGGAATGAGCAGTTCTTC
. | TRBJ2-2 | . | TRBV7-6 | CASTLEEGAGELFF | TGTGCCAGCACCTTAGAGGAGGGGGCCGGGGAGCTGTTTTTT
medium-sized | TRBJ2-7 | TRBD1 | TRBV27 | CASRGTGTGSYEQYF | TGTGCCAGTAGGGGTACCGGGACAGGGTCCTACGAGCAGTACTTC
many | TRBJ2-3 | TRBD1 | TRBV5-1 | CASRPLKTGGGSDTQYF | TGCGCCAGCAGGCCCCTCAAGACAGGGGGCGGGTCAGATACGCAGTATTTT
many | TRBJ2-1 | . | TRBV6-5 | CASRFNSVSSYNEQFF | TGTGCCAGCAGATTCAATAGCGTGAGCTCCTACAATGAGCAGTTCTTC
. | TRBJ1-4 | . | TRBV6-1 | CASKPSAGRGEKLFF | TGTGCCAGCAAACCTTCTGCAGGGAGGGGTGAAAAACTGTTTTTT
many | TRBJ2-7 | TRBD2 | TRBV20-1 | CSARATSGRMNEQYF | TGCAGTGCTAGGGCGACTAGCGGGAGGATGAACGAGCAGTACTTC
few | TRBJ2-5 | TRBD1 | TRBV5-1 | CASSMGQANQETQYF | TGCGCCAGCAGCATGGGACAGGCCAACCAAGAGACCCAGTACTTC
few | TRBJ2-5 | . | TRBV5-1 | CASSWKGQQETQYF | TGCGCCAGCAGCTGGAAGGGGCAACAAGAGACCCAGTACTTC
many | TRBJ2-3 | . | TRBV12-3/TRBV12-4 | CASSLLADTQYF | TGTGCCAGCAGTTTATTAGCAGATACGCAGTATTTT
many | TRBJ2-1 | TRBD2 | TRBV12-3/TRBV12-4 | CASSAGLAANNEQFF | TGTGCCAGCAGTGCGGGACTAGCGGCTAACAATGAGCAGTTCTTC
many | TRBJ2-7 | TRBD1 | TRBV5-1 | CASSLSTGVKWTYEQYF | TGCGCCAGCAGCTTGTCGACAGGGGTTAAGTGGACCTACGAGCAGTACTTC
many | TRBJ2-1 | . | TRBV29-1 | CSADSGDRDKQFF | TGCAGCGCCGATAGCGGCGATAGGGATAAGCAGTTCTTC
many | TRBJ2-7 | . | TRBV5-1 | CASSLEDGNSYEQYF | TGCGCCAGCAGCTTGGAGGACGGGAACTCCTACGAGCAGTACTTC
many | TRBJ1-2 | . | TRBV20-1 | CSAIQDNYGYTF | TGCAGTGCCATCCAGGATAACTATGGCTACACCTTC
many | TRBJ1-2 | . | TRBV6-1 | CASSESGGFGYTF | TGTGCCAGCAGTGAATCGGGAGGGTTTGGCTACACCTTC
. | TRBJ2-2 | TRBD2 | TRBV5-1 | CASSPGLARVIGELFF | TGCGCCAGTAGCCCCGGACTAGCGAGAGTAATCGGGGAGCTGTTTTTT
many | TRBJ1-6 | . | TRBV12-3/TRBV12-4 | CASSRASRVSPLHF | TGTGCCAGCAGTCGGGCCTCGAGGGTTTCACCCCTCCACTTT
many | TRBJ1-1 | . | TRBV25-1 | CASSGRGGRTEAFF | TGTGCCAGCAGTGGGAGGGGCGGTCGGACTGAAGCTTTCTTT
. | TRBJ2-1 | . | TRBV27 | CASSTGWGEQFF | TGTGCCAGCAGCACAGGGTGGGGAGAGCAGTTCTTC
many | TRBJ1-3 | . | TRBV5-5 | CASSSMGGNTIYF | TGTGCCAGCAGCTCTATGGGAGGAAACACCATATATTTT
many | TRBJ1-1 | . | TRBV10-3 | CATVVGVGTEAFF | TGTGCCACAGTGGTTGGGGTAGGCACTGAAGCTTTCTTT
. | TRBJ1-2 | . | TRBV5-6 | CASSLAETGPYGYTF | TGTGCCAGCAGCTTGGCCGAGACAGGCCCCTATGGCTACACCTTC
many | TRBJ1-2 | TRBD1 | TRBV7-2 | CASSLVRDRGQGGYTF | TGTGCCAGCAGCTTAGTCCGGGACAGGGGGCAGGGTGGCTACACCTTC
many | TRBJ1-2 | TRBD1 | TRBV5-1 | CASSLSGTGSGYTF | TGCGCCAGCAGCTTGAGCGGGACAGGGAGTGGCTACACCTTC
. | TRBJ2-1 | TRBD1 | TRBV29-1 | CSVEDDRDNEQFF | TGCAGCGTTGAAGATGACAGGGACAATGAGCAGTTCTTC
many | TRBJ1-5 | TRBD1 | TRBV27 | CASSSHKGARGQPQHF | TGTGCCAGCAGTTCCCATAAGGGGGCTAGGGGTCAGCCCCAGCATTTT
many | TRBJ1-6 | . | TRBV5-5 | CASSLGRTDSPLHF | TGTGCCAGCAGCTTGGGACGCACCGATTCACCCCTCCACTTT
many | TRBJ2-3 | . | TRBV29-1 | CSVEVGGPIGQYF | TGCAGCGTTGAAGTAGGGGGGCCGATCGGGCAGTATTTT
many | TRBJ1-5 | TRBD1 | TRBV7-9 | CASSPTRDRGQPQHF | TGTGCCAGCAGCCCCACTAGGGACAGGGGTCAGCCCCAGCATTTT
many | TRBJ2-2 | . | TRBV27 | CASSMSNTGELFF | TGTGCCAGCAGCATGTCGAACACCGGGGAGCTGTTTTTT
many | TRBJ2-5 | TRBD1 | TRBV7-2 | CASSTDRGLVTQYF | TGTGCCAGCAGCACGGACAGGGGGTTAGTGACCCAGTACTTC
many | TRBJ2-7 | . | TRBV27 | CASSLSPIYEQYF | TGTGCCAGCAGTTTATCCCCAATCTACGAGCAGTACTTC
many | TRBJ1-3 | . | TRBV5-1 | CASSDRASGNTIYF | TGCGCCAGCAGCGACAGAGCCTCTGGAAACACCATATATTTT
few | TRBJ2-3 | . | TRBV29-1 | CSALGTDTQYF | TGCAGCGCTCTTGGGACAGATACGCAGTATTTT
many | TRBJ2-2 | . | TRBV27 | CASSLPGPTEGELFF | TGTGCCAGCAGTTTACCGGGACCCACGGAGGGGGAGCTGTTTTTT
many | TRBJ2-1 | . | TRBV20-1 | CSAREWTDEQFF | TGCAGTGCTAGAGAGTGGACGGATGAGCAGTTCTTC
many | TRBJ2-7 | . | TRBV30 | CAWSVRRSSQYF | TGTGCCTGGAGTGTAAGGCGCTCTTCTCAGTACTTC
many | TRBJ2-5 | TRBD1 | TRBV12-3/TRBV12-4 | CASTQDRGFETQYF | TGTGCCAGCACCCAGGACAGGGGATTCGAGACCCAGTACTTC
many | TRBJ2-5 | . | TRBV7-2 | CASSSHLPTRGKARETQYF | TGTGCCAGCAGCTCGCACCTTCCGACACGTGGAAAGGCCCGGGAGACCCAGTACTTC
many | TRBJ2-1 | TRBD2 | TRBV4-1 | CASSQGGTSGGLNEQFF | TGCGCCAGCAGCCAAGGCGGGACTAGCGGGGGCCTCAATGAGCAGTTCTTC
. | TRBJ2-2 | . | TRBV5-1 | CASHGTGELFF | TGCGCCAGCCATGGCACCGGGGAGCTGTTTTTT
many | TRBJ2-7 | TRBD1 | TRBV6-5 | CASSRLDRVYEQYF | TGTGCCAGCAGTCGCCTCGACAGGGTCTACGAGCAGTACTTC
. | TRBJ1-1 | . | TRBV28 | CASTGTPNTEAFF | TGTGCCAGCACTGGGACACCGAACACTGAAGCTTTCTTT
many | TRBJ2-3 | . | TRBV20-1 | CSARDLYAGTTDTQYF | TGCAGTGCTAGAGATCTCTATGCGGGAACCACAGATACGCAGTATTTT
. | TRBJ2-7 | . | TRBV29-1 | CSVEGGLGVYEQYF | TGCAGCGTCGAAGGGGGACTGGGAGTGTACGAGCAGTACTTC
. | TRBJ2-5 | . | TRBV20-1 | CSARMAREETQYF | TGCAGTGCTAGAATGGCGCGAGAAGAGACCCAGTACTTC
many | TRBJ1-5 | . | TRBV7-8 | CAGGVGNQPQHF | TGTGCTGGGGGCGTTGGCAATCAGCCCCAGCATTTT